The 22 T cell receptor beta chains reported below all come from one sample, sequenced in a study of immune cell composition in non-small cell lung cancer. Produced via immunoSEQ multiplex PCR; TCRdb's table is partial and in-frame only. The sample includes 2,000 to 2,500 clones, 55% to 75% seen only once; the top ten take 13%. The sample was lung tumor tissue. The source is a human donor with non-small cell lung cancer.

V is TRBV19 and J is TRBJ1-2; no definite D call. Germline loops: CDR1 LNHDA, CDR2 SQIVND (reference sequence). The CDR3 length is 14 residues. Between the trimmed V and J ends, which lost 5 bases and 0 bases, there was a span of 10 bases. DNA for the CDR3: TGTGCCAGTAGTCCGGCGGAAGCTAACTATGGCTACACCTTC. Translation gives CASSPAEANYGYTF.

J is TRBJ2-5 and V is TRBV9; tentative D call: TRBD2 (6 bases). Trimming left V 4 bases short and J 1 base short, with 14 bases between. This CDR3 region has 15 residues. Germline V gene lookup returns CDR1 SGDLS and CDR2 YYNGEE. Written as DNA, the CDR3 is TGTGCCAGCAGCTCTCAGTGGGGACTCCAAGAGACCCAGTACTTC. It translates to CASSSQWGLQETQYF.

The chain joins TRBV5-4 to TRBJ1-2; 11 bases match TRBD1. Germline CDR1 and CDR2: SGHNT and YYREEE (reference sequence). The V and J ends lost 5 bases and 5 bases, in that order; junction bases with no gene match: 8. CDR3 length: 15 amino acids. CDR3 sequence: CASRLPGTGGYGYTF. In DNA form, the CDR3 reads TGTGCCAGCAGACTGCCTGGGACAGGGGGATATGGCTACACCTTC.

The chain recombines TRBV11-1 with TRBJ1-5, with D unresolved. This CDR3 contains 14 residues. V gave up 1 base and J gave up 7 bases, with 11 bases separating them. From germline, CDR1 is SGHAT and CDR2 FQDESV (reference sequence). The CDR3 reads CASSLVGVNQPQHF. The CDR3 DNA follows: TGTGCCAGCAGCTTAGTAGGAGTCAACCAGCCCCAGCATTTT. Variable domain in full (rest from reference TRBV11-1 and TRBJ1-5): EAEVAQSPRYKITEKSQAVAFWCDPISGHATLYWYRQILGQGPELLVQFQDESVVDDSQLPKDRFSAERLKGVDSTLKIQPAELGDSAMYLCASSLVGVNQPQHFGDGTRLSIL.

The chain links TRBV2 to TRBJ1-5; 9 bases match TRBD1. Germline values: CDR1 SNHLY, CDR2 FYNNEI. There are 16 residues in the CDR3. V gave up 6 bases and J gave up 3 bases; unmatched junction bases: 9. The CDR3 sequence: CASREYRGPINQPQHF. For the CDR3, the DNA is TGTGCCAGCAGGGAGTACAGGGGGCCGATCAATCAGCCCCAGCATTTT.

The genes are TRBV2 and TRBJ1-1; no clear D. The CDR3 covers 12 residues. Per germline, CDR1 SNHLY and CDR2 FYNNEI. Trimming took 4 bases from V and 8 from J, leaving 11 bases between them. The CDR3: CASSGAGREAFF. For the CDR3, the DNA is TGTGCCAGCAGTGGGGCTGGGAGGGAAGCTTTCTTT.

In its sample, this clone is hyperexpanded. The gene calls are TRBV28 and TRBJ2-7; a possible D gene is TRBD1 (6 bases). Germline CDR1 and CDR2: MDHEN and SYDVKM. The V end lost 6 bases, the J end lost 1 base, and 10 bases lay between the germline ends. The CDR3 is made up of 13 amino acids. The CDR3 DNA follows: TGTGCCAGCAGCCCCAGGGGTTCCTACGAGCAGTACTTC. Translation gives CASSPRGSYEQYF.

This clone occurred once. The chain has TRBV5-5 and TRBJ1-3; tentatively, D is TRBD1 (5 bases). V was clipped by 0 bases and J by 1 base, with 8 bases between them. The V gene's germline CDR1 is SGHKS and CDR2 YYEKEE (reference sequence). CDR3 length: 15 amino acids. The CDR3 bases are TGTGCCAGCAGCTTGGAGGGGTGGTCTGGAAACACCATATATTTT. This codes for CASSLEGWSGNTIYF. The full variable domain, rest sourced from reference TRBV5-5 and TRBJ1-3, is DAGVTQSPTHLIKTRGQQVTLRCSPISGHKSVSWYQQVLGQGPQFIFQYYEKEERGRGNFPDRFSARQFPNYSSELNVNALLLGDSALYLCASSLEGWSGNTIYFGEGSWLTVV.

The chain links TRBV28 to TRBJ2-4; weak D call: TRBD1 (6 bases). Germline CDR1 MDHEN, CDR2 SYDVKM. The length of the CDR3 is 14 residues. With 2 bases removed from V and 6 bases from J, the gap between germline ends came to 11 bases. CDR3 amino acids: CASSLPQGINIQYF. CDR3 bases: TGTGCCAGCAGTTTACCACAGGGAATAAACATTCAGTACTTC.

The chain is built from TRBV19 and TRBJ2-3; 9 bases line up with TRBD1. V lost 6 bases to trimming and J lost 1 base; unmatched junction nucleotides: 2. CDR3 length: 14 amino acids. Germline-derived CDR1 and CDR2 are LNHDA and SQIVND (reference sequence). The CDR3 nucleotides are TGTGCCAGTAGCGACAGGGGGGGCACAGATACGCAGTATTTT. This codes for CASSDRGGTDTQYF.

This clone was detected once. The V call is TRBV19, the J call TRBJ1-1; the D is unclear. Trimming cost V 1 base and J 6 bases, with 3 bases left between them. Germline-derived CDR1 and CDR2 are LNHDA and SQIVND (reference sequence). CDR3 length: 11 amino acids. The CDR3 region is CASSIASEAFF. The DNA for the CDR3 is TGTGCCAGTAGTATAGCTTCTGAAGCTTTCTTT.

The chain is built from TRBV7-9 and TRBJ2-7; TRBD1 agrees at 8 bases. This CDR3 has 16 residues. V gave up 4 bases and J gave up 2 bases; unmatched junction bases: 10. Germline lookup yields CDR1 SEHNR and CDR2 FQNEAQ (reference sequence). This CDR3 is CASSSTPGQATYEQYF. DNA of the CDR3: TGTGCCAGCAGCTCGACGCCGGGACAGGCAACCTACGAGCAGTACTTC.

This chain links TRBV5-1 with TRBJ1-4; the D gene is possibly TRBD1 (5 bases). The CDR3 spans 15 residues. The germline V gene encodes CDR1 SGHRS and CDR2 YFSETQ. The V end lost 6 bases, the J end lost 2 bases, and 14 bases lay between the germline ends. The CDR3 DNA reads as TGCGCCAGCACCAAAGGGCGGGGGACTAATGAAAAACTGTTTTTT. It specifies CASTKGRGTNEKLFF.

V gene TRBV29-1 combines with J gene TRBJ2-3, with D uncertain. The germline gives CDR1 SQVTM, CDR2 ANQGSEA. V was clipped by 4 bases and J by 5 bases, with 10 bases between them. This CDR3 spans 12 amino acids. CDR3 region: CSVAVVEDTQYF. The CDR3 DNA reads TGCAGCGTTGCGGTGGTCGAAGATACGCAGTATTTT.

This chain uses TRBV28 with TRBJ2-3; D is ambiguous. The V end lost 6 bases, the J end lost 2 bases, and 12 bases lay between the germline ends. Per the germline V gene, CDR1 is MDHEN and CDR2 is SYDVKM. CDR3 length: 14 amino acids. DNA for the CDR3: TGTGCCAGCAGCCCGGAGACGTACACAGATACGCAGTATTTT. Translation gives CASSPETYTDTQYF.

The chain uses TRBV6-1 and TRBJ2-1; possibly TRBD2 for D (5 bases). The CDR3 sequence is 14 residues long. The V gene lost 8 bases and the J gene lost 6 bases, with 17 bases spanning the gap. Per germline, CDR1 MNHNS and CDR2 SASEGT. CDR3 DNA: TGTGCCAGCGGTGGCCTAGCCGGTCGCAATGAGCAGTTCTTC. Translation: CASGGLAGRNEQFF.

This clone was seen a handful of times. The chain employs TRBV28 and TRBJ2-7, with 13 bases that match TRBD2. The V gene's germline CDR1 is MDHEN and CDR2 SYDVKM. With V trimmed by 5 bases and J by 6 bases, 4 bases remained unmatched. This CDR3 has 14 amino acids. CDR3 in amino acids: CASSPRLAGGEQYF. Written as DNA, the CDR3 is TGTGCCAGCAGTCCTCGACTAGCGGGAGGCGAGCAGTACTTC.

The chain combines TRBV5-4 with TRBJ2-4, with 10 bases that match TRBD1. Germline trimming cut 4 bases from V and 4 bases from J; bases unmatched to any gene: 5. Germline lookup yields CDR1 SGHNT and CDR2 YYREEE (reference sequence). The CDR3 length is 15 residues. CDR3 coding DNA: TGTGCCAGCAGCGGGGACAGGGGCGTGAAAAACATTCAGTACTTC. The encoded protein is CASSGDRGVKNIQYF.

This sequence joins TRBV28 and TRBJ1-4; 7 positions agree with TRBD1. CDR3 length: 13 residues. Unmatched junction bases numbered 6, after V lost 8 bases and J lost 6 bases. CDR1 and CDR2 (germline): MDHEN, SYDVKM. The CDR3 DNA reads TGTGCCAGCGGAGGACAGGCTCATGAAAAACTGTTTTTT. Protein: CASGGQAHEKLFF.

The rearrangement joins TRBV5-6 to TRBJ2-7, with D tentatively TRBD2 (6 bases). CDR3 size: 14 residues. Germline loops: CDR1 SGHDT, CDR2 YYEEEE. Trimming shortened V by 0 bases and J by 0 bases, and 7 bases separated the two germline ends. The CDR3 region has the DNA TGTGCCAGCAGCTTGGGCGGGGACTCCTACGAGCAGTACTTC. Its protein product is CASSLGGDSYEQYF.

This chain joins TRBV6-5 and TRBJ2-7, with 9 bases identical to TRBD1. The CDR3 consists of 15 residues. Trimming took 5 bases from V and 4 from J; bases not matched to a gene: 9. Germline V CDR1 and CDR2: MNHEY, SVGAGI. The CDR3 here is CASSGGRDRVYEQYF. CDR3 DNA sequence: TGTGCCAGCAGTGGAGGCCGGGACAGGGTGTACGAGCAGTACTTC.

The chain uses TRBV9 and TRBJ2-3; weak D call: TRBD2 (5 bases). The germline CDR1 and CDR2 sequences are SGDLS and YYNGEE. V dropped 0 bases and J dropped 0 bases, with 11 bases sitting between them. The CDR3 has 16 residues. CDR3 sequence: CASSVESGLSTDTQYF. The CDR3 DNA follows: TGTGCCAGCAGCGTAGAGTCGGGGTTAAGCACAGATACGCAGTATTTT. The full variable domain, in which reference TRBV9 and TRBJ2-3 provide the parts outside the CDR3, is DSGVTQTPKHLITATGQRVTLRCSPRSGDLSVYWYQQSLDQGLQFLIQYYNGEERAKGNILERFSAQQFPDLHSELNLSSLELGDSALYFCASSVESGLSTDTQYFGPGTRLTVL.